This T cell receptor beta chain was recorded in a study of T cell repertoires in cytomegalovirus infection. Study details: Public TCR beta signatures were indicative of both CMV infection and a matching HLA type.

Germline CDR1 and CDR2: MNHNS and SASEGT. V was shortened by 7 bases and J by 3 bases, with 21 bases between the two germline ends. The CDR3 is 16 residues long. This clonotype was seen ten or more times. Via MiXCR, TCRdb re-called the reads, giving one row per CDR3 protein. The repertoire consists of around 450,000 distinct CDR3 sequences, with approximately 10% occurring once and the leading ten covering roughly 10%. The chain recombines TRBV6-1 with TRBJ1-1, with D perhaps matching TRBD1 (6 bases). This TCR was sampled from a human donor in good health (CMV status not recorded). Some clones in this sample may be carry-over from other donors' samples. The source material was PBMCs. CDR3 DNA: TGTGCCAGCAACCCTACCGCCGGGGGCGCATACACTGAAGCTTTCTTT. It codes for CASNPTAGGAYTEAFF.